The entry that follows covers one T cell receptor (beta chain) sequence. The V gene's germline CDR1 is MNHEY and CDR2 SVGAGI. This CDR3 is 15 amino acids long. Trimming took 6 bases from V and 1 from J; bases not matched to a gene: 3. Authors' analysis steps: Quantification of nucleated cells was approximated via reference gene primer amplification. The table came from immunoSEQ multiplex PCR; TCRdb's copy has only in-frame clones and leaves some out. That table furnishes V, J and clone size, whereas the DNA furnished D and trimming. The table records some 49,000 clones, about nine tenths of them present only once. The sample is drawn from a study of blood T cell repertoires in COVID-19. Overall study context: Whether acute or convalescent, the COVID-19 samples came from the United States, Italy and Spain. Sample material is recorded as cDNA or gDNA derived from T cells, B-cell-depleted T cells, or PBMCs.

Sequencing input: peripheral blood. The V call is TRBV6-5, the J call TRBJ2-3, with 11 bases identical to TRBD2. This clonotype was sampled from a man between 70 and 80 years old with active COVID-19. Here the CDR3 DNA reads TGTGCCAGCAGGAAACTAGCGGGGGGCACAGATACGCAGTATTTT. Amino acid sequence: CASRKLAGGTDTQYF.